This is a list of T cell receptor beta chains from one sample in a study of identical twins. TCRdb redid the calling of the 5' RACE reads with MiXCR, one entry per CDR3 protein. In the table there are about 530,000 distinct CDR3 sequences, around 24% of which are singletons. The sample was also linked to a second study, of yellow fever vaccine responses in identical twins.

The sequenced material came from CD4+ T cells sorted from blood. The receptors here all came from a woman aged 18-29 years in good health. Both conserved end residues are part of each CDR3. The D gene is left open where the match is weak. Some rows mark clone size as missing; the rest say once, few, many or name a class of expanded clone.

j_call | clone_size | v_call | d_call | cdr3_nt | cdr3_aa
TRBJ2-1 | - | TRBV5-5 | TRBD1 | TGTGCCAGCACCGAGGGACAGAACTACAATGAGCAGTTCTTC | CASTEGQNYNEQFF
TRBJ1-5 | many | TRBV12-3/TRBV12-4 | TRBD1 | TGTGCCAGCAGTTTTAAGGACAGGGGGCTTAAGGACAATCAGCCCCAGCATTTT | CASSFKDRGLKDNQPQHF
TRBJ2-5 | - | TRBV11-2 | - | TGTGCCAGCAGCCTACTTTACCAAGAGACCCAGTACTTC | CASSLLYQETQYF
TRBJ2-1 | - | TRBV29-1 | - | TGCAGCGTTGGGCGGGACTGGGGGCCCTCCTACAATGAGCAGTTCTTC | CSVGRDWGPSYNEQFF
TRBJ2-3 | - | TRBV12-3/TRBV12-4 | - | TGTGCCAGCAGCCCACCACTACCGGGGGACACATATACGCAGTATTTT | CASSPPLPGDTYTQYF
TRBJ2-3 | - | TRBV15 | TRBD2 | TGTGCCACCAGCACCTCCACCACTAGCGGGAGTGATACGCAGTATTTT | CATSTSTTSGSDTQYF
TRBJ2-5 | few | TRBV7-2 | - | TGTGCCAGCAGCTTAGCCCCCTCACAGGGTGCCCCAGAGACCCAGTACTTC | CASSLAPSQGAPETQYF
TRBJ1-2 | many | TRBV5-1 | - | TGCGCCAGCAGCTTGGTGCAGGGGAACTATGGCTACACCTTC | CASSLVQGNYGYTF
TRBJ2-3 | many | TRBV5-1 | - | TGCGCCAGCAGCAGGCTGGGGGGCACAGATACGCAGTATTTT | CASSRLGGTDTQYF
TRBJ2-5 | - | TRBV20-1 | TRBD2 | TGCAGTGCTAGAGATAGCGGGGAAGAGACCCAGTACTTC | CSARDSGEETQYF
TRBJ2-4 | few | TRBV28 | TRBD2 | TGTGCCAGCAGGAAGGGACTAGCGGAAAACATTCAGTACTTC | CASRKGLAENIQYF
TRBJ2-7 | - | TRBV20-1 | - | TGCAGTGCTAGAGCAGGACCCCAGGTCCCCTACGAGCAGTACTTC | CSARAGPQVPYEQYF
TRBJ1-4 | - | TRBV3-1 | - | TGTGCCAGCAGACAAGGCAGGGAGAGTGAAAAACTGTTTTTT | CASRQGRESEKLFF
TRBJ1-2 | few | TRBV5-1 | - | TGCGCCAGCAGCTTGGCTGGGGGCATCTATGGCTACACCTTC | CASSLAGGIYGYTF
TRBJ2-7 | - | TRBV7-2 | - | TGTGCCAGCAGCTCCGCTGGCTACGAGCAGTACTTC | CASSSAGYEQYF
TRBJ2-1 | - | TRBV20-1 | - | TGCAGTGCTCCGGGGACCCGACGCTCCTACAATGAGCAGTTCTTC | CSAPGTRRSYNEQFF
TRBJ2-2 | few | TRBV24-1 | - | TGTGCCACCAGTGACCCCGGGGGGCCGAACACCGGGGAGCTGTTTTTT | CATSDPGGPNTGELFF
TRBJ2-1 | few | TRBV10-3 | TRBD2 | TGTGCCATCAGTGAGGGGACTAGCGGGAGAGGGACCTACAATGAGCAGTTCTTC | CAISEGTSGRGTYNEQFF
TRBJ2-7 | few | TRBV20-1 | TRBD2 | TGCAGTGCTAGGCTGGGACTAGCGGGAGCAGGGAACGAGCAGTACTTC | CSARLGLAGAGNEQYF
TRBJ1-1 | - | TRBV7-8 | - | TGTGCCAGCAGCCCTTACAGGGCCCTTGGGAACACTGAAGCTTTCTTT | CASSPYRALGNTEAFF
TRBJ2-2 | - | TRBV18 | - | TGTGCCAGCCCTTCGGACGCGGGGGAGCTGTTTTTT | CASPSDAGELFF
TRBJ1-1 | - | TRBV15 | - | TGTGCCACCAGCCCCAGGGACCAGAACACTGAAGCTTTCTTT | CATSPRDQNTEAFF
TRBJ2-3 | few | TRBV7-8 | - | TGTGCCAGCAGCTGGAGATCGACTAGTAGCGCATCTGTCATCACAGATACGCAGTATTTT | CASSWRSTSSASVITDTQYF
TRBJ1-1 | - | TRBV29-1 | - | TGCAGCGTTGTTCCCCCAAACACTGAAGCTTTCTTT | CSVVPPNTEAFF
TRBJ2-5 | few | TRBV29-1 | - | TGCAGCGTTGAAGATCGAGGAGGGCAAGAGACCCAGTACTTC | CSVEDRGGQETQYF
TRBJ2-1 | - | TRBV5-1 | - | TGCGCCAGCAGCTTGGATCTAGCCCGGTACAATGAGCAGTTCTTC | CASSLDLARYNEQFF
TRBJ2-3 | - | TRBV24-1 | TRBD2 | TGTGCCACCAGTGACCACACTAGCGGGAGGCCAGCAGATACGCAGTATTTT | CATSDHTSGRPADTQYF
TRBJ1-1 | - | TRBV15 | - | TGTGCCACCAGCAGAGTTTCTGACAGCCTAATATTTGAAGCTTTCTTT | CATSRVSDSLIFEAFF
TRBJ1-1 | - | TRBV7-6 | - | TGTGCCAGCAGCACAGGGAACATGAACACTGAAGCTTTCTTT | CASSTGNMNTEAFF
TRBJ2-1 | few | TRBV7-9 | - | TGTGCCAGCAGCTTCAGCGTAGTAACTGAGCAGTTCTTC | CASSFSVVTEQFF
TRBJ2-5 | many | TRBV15 | TRBD2 | TGTGCCACCAGCCTAATCGGGGGGAGAGAGACCCAGTACTTC | CATSLIGGRETQYF
TRBJ2-5 | few | TRBV9 | - | TGTGCCAGCAGCGTTTCAGGACTCGGAATTTACCAAGAGACCCAGTACTTC | CASSVSGLGIYQETQYF
TRBJ2-3 | - | TRBV24-1 | - | TGTGCCACCAGTGCTAGATACACAGATACGCAGTATTTT | CATSARYTDTQYF
TRBJ1-2 | - | TRBV19 | - | TGTGCCAGTAGTATCGGGGCAGGGCAAGCTAACTATGGCTACACCTTC | CASSIGAGQANYGYTF
TRBJ1-1 | - | TRBV15 | - | TGTGCCACCAGCAGAGGTGTTGAAGGGTCCCTTGCCGAAGCTTTCTTT | CATSRGVEGSLAEAFF
TRBJ1-6 | - | TRBV20-1 | - | TGCAGTGCTCGCTCGGGGGATTCACCCCTCCACTTT | CSARSGDSPLHF
TRBJ2-1 | - | TRBV7-2 | - | TGTACCAGCAGCGCCCACAGGGTTTATGAGCAGTTCTTC | CTSSAHRVYEQFF
TRBJ1-4 | few | TRBV7-9 | - | TGTGCCAGCAGCTTAAAGACTGTTAATGAAAAACTGTTTTTT | CASSLKTVNEKLFF
TRBJ2-4 | few | TRBV29-1 | - | TGCAGCACCCTAGCCAAAAACATTCAGTACTTC | CSTLAKNIQYF
TRBJ2-1 | - | TRBV18 | - | TGTGCCAGCTCACCAAGACTCCTAGGGGATGAGCAGTTCTTC | CASSPRLLGDEQFF
TRBJ2-1 | few | TRBV27 | - | TGTGCCAGCAGAAGGACAGAGGGGGGTGAGCAGTTCTTC | CASRRTEGGEQFF
TRBJ2-5 | - | TRBV10-2 | TRBD2 | TGCGCCAGCAGACAGACTAGCGGGGGTCCAGAGACCCAGTACTTC | CASRQTSGGPETQYF